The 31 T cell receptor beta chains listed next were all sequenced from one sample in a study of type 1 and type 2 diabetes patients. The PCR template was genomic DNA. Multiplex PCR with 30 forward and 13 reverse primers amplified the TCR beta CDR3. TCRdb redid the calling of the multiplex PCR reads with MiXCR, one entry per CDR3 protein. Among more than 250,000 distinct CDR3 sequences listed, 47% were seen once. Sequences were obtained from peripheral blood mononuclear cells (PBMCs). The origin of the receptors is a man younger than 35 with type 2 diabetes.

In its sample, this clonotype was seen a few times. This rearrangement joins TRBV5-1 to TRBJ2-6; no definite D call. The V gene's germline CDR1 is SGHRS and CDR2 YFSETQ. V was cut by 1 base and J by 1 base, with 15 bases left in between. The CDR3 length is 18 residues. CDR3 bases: TGCGCCAGCAGCTTGAGGTTGAGTTACCAGTCTGGGGCCAACGTCCTGACTTTC. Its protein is CASSLRLSYQSGANVLTF.

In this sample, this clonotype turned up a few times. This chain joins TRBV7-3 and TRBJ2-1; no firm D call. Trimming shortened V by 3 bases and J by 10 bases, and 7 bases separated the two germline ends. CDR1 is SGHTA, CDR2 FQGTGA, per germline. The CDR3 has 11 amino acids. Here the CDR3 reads CASSLSGEQFF. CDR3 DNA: TGTGCCAGCAGCTTGTCCGGGGAGCAGTTCTTC.

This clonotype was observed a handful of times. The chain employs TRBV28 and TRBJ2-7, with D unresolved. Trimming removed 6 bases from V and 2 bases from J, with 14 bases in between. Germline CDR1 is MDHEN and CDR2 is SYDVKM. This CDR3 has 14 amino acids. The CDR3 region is CASRGGTSPYEQYF. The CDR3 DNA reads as TGTGCCAGCAGGGGCGGCACCTCTCCCTACGAGCAGTACTTC.

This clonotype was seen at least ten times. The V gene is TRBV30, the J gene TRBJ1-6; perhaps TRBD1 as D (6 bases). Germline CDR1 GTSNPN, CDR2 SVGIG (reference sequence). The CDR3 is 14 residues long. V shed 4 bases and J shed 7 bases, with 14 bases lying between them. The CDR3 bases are TGTGCCTGGACGAAAGGGACACCGAATTCACCCCTCCACTTT. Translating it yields CAWTKGTPNSPLHF.

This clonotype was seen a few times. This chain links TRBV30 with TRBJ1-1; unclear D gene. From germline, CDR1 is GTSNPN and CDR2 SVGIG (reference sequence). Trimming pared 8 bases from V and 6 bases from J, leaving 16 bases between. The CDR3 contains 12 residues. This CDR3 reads CAAERVTAEAFF. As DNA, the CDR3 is TGTGCCGCGGAAAGGGTAACCGCTGAAGCTTTCTTT.

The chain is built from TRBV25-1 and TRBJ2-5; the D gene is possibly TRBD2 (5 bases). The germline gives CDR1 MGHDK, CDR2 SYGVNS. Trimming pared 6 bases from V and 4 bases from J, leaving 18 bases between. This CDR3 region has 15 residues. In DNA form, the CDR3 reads TGTGCCAGCAGCGTAGAACCCGCGGCGGGAGAGACCCAGTACTTC. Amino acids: CASSVEPAAGETQYF.

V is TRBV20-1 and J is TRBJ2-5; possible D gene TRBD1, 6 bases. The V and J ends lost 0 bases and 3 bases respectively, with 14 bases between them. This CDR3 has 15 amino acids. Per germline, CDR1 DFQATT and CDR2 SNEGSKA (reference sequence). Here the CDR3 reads CSARDLGTPEETQYF. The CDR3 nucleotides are TGCAGTGCTAGAGATCTGGGGACACCAGAAGAGACCCAGTACTTC.

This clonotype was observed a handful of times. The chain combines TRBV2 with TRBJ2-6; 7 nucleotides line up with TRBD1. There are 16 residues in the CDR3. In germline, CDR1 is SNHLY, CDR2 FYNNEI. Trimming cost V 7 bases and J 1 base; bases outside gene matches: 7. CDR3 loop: CASKGQRNSGANVLTF. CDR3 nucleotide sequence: TGTGCCAGCAAGGGACAGAGAAATTCTGGGGCCAACGTCCTGACTTTC. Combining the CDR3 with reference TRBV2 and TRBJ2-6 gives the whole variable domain EPEVTQTPSHQVTQMGQEVILRCVPISNHLYFYWYRQILGQKVEFLVSFYNNEISEKSEIFDDQFSVERPDGSNFTLKIRSTKLEDSAMYFCASKGQRNSGANVLTFGAGSRLTVL.

CDR3 sequence reads: CASSRKNEQFF. CDR3 bases: TGTGCCAGTAGTAGGAAGAATGAGCAGTTCTTC. V gene TRBV19 combines with J gene TRBJ2-1; D is ambiguous. The CDR3 spans 11 residues. Trimming took off 4 bases at V and 7 bases at J, with 5 bases between the two ends. Germline values: CDR1 LNHDA, CDR2 SQIVND (reference sequence).

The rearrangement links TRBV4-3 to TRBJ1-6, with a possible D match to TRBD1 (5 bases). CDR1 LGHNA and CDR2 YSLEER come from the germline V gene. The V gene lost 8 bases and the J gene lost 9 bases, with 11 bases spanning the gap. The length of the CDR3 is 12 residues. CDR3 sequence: CASGRGTSPLHF. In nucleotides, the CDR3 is TGCGCCAGCGGAAGGGGTACTTCACCCCTCCACTTT.

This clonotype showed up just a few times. CDR3 DNA: TGTGCCAGCAGCCCCGTGGGATCGGGCAATCAGCCCCAGCATTTT. Translating it yields CASSPVGSGNQPQHF. The rearrangement joins TRBV7-2 to TRBJ1-5, with D unclear. Looked up from germline, CDR1 is SGHTA and CDR2 is FQGNSA. This CDR3 is 15 amino acids long. Trimming stripped 5 bases from V and 2 bases from J, with 13 bases between.

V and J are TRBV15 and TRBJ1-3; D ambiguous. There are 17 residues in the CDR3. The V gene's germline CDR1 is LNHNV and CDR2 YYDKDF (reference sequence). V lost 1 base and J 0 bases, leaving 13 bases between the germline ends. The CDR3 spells CATSRASFSPSGNTIYF. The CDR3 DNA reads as TGTGCCACCAGCAGAGCGTCATTTTCCCCCTCTGGAAACACCATATATTTT.

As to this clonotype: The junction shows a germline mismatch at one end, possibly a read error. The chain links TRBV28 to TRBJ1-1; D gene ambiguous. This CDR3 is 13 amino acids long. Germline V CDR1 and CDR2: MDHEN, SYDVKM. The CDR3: CAISVRENTEAFF. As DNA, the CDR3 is TGTGCCATCAGTGTGCGGGAGAACACTGAAGCTTTCTTT.

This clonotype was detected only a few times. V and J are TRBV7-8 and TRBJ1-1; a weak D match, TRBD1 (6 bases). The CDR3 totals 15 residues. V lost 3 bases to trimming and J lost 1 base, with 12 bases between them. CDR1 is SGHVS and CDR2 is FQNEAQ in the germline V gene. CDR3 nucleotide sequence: TGTGCCAGCAGCTTCGACTTCAGGGGGAACACTGAAGCTTTCTTT. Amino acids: CASSFDFRGNTEAFF.

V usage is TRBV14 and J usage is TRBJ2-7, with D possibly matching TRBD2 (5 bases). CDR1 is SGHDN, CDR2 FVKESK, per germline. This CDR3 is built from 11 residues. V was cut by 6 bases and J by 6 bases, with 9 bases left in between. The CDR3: CASSDAGEQYF. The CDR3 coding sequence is TGTGCCAGCAGTGATGCGGGCGAGCAGTACTTC.

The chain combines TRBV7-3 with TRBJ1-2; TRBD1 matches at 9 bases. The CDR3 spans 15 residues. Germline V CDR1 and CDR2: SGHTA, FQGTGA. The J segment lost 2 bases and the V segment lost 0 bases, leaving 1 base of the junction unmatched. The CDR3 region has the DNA TGTGCCAGCAGCTTAACGGGGACAGGGAACTATGGCTACACCTTC. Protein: CASSLTGTGNYGYTF.

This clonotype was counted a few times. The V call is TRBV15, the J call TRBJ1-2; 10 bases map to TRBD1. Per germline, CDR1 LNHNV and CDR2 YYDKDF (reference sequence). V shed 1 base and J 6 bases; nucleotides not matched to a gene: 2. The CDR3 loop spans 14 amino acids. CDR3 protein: CATSRGGTGDGYTF. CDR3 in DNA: TGTGCCACCAGCAGAGGCGGGACAGGGGATGGCTACACCTTC.

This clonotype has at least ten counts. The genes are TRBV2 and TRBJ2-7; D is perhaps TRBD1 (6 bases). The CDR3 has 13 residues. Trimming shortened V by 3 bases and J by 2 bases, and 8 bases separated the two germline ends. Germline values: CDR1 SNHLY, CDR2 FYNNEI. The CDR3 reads CASSETGPYEQYF. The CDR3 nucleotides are TGTGCCAGCAGTGAGACAGGTCCCTACGAGCAGTACTTC.

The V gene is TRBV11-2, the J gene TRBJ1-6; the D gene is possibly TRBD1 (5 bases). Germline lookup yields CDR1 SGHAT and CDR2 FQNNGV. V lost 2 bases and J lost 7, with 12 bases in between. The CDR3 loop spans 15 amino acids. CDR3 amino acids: CASSLQGIGNSPLHF. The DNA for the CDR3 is TGTGCCAGCAGCTTACAGGGTATTGGAAATTCACCCCTCCACTTT.

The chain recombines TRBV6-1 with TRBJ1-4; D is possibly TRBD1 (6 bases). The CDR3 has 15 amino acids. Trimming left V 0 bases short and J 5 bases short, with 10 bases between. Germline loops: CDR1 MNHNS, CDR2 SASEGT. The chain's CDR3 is CASSEASTGNEKLFF. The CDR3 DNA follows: TGTGCCAGCAGTGAAGCTAGTACAGGGAATGAAAAACTGTTTTTT.

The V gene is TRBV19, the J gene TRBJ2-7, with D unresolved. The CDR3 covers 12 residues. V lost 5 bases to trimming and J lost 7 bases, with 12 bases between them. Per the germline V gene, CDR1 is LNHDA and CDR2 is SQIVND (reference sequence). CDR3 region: CASSLERGEQYF. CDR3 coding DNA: TGTGCCAGTAGTCTGGAGCGAGGAGAGCAGTACTTC.

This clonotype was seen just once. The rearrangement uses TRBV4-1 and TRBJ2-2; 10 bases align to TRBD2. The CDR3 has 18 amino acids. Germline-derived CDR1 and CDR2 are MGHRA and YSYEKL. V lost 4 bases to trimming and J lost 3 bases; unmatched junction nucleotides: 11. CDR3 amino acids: CASSPGLSGRVDTGELFF. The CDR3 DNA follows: TGCGCCAGCAGCCCAGGTTTGAGCGGGAGGGTTGACACCGGGGAGCTGTTTTTT.

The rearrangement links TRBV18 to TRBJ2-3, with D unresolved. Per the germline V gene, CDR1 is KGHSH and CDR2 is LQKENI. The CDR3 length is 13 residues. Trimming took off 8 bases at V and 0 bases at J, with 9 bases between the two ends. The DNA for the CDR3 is TGTGCCAGCAGCCCACCTAGCACAGATACGCAGTATTTT. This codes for CASSPPSTDTQYF.

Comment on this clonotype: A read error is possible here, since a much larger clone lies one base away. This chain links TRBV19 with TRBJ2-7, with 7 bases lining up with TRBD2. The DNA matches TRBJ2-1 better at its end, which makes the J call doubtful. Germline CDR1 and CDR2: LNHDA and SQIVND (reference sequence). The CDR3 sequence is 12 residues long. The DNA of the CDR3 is TGTGCCAGTACCTTAGCGGGCAATGAGCAGTTCTTC. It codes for CASTLAGNEQFF.

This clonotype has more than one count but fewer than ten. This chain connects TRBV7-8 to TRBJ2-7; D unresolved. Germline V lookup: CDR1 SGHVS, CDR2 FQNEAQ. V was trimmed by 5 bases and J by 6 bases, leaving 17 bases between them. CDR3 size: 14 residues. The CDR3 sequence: CASSPNFVWAEQYF. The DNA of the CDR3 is TGTGCCAGCAGCCCCAACTTTGTCTGGGCCGAGCAGTACTTC. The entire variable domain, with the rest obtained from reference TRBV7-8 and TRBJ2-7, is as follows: GAGVSQSPRYKVAKRGQDVALRCDPISGHVSLFWYQQALGQGPEFLTYFQNEAQLDKSGLPSDRFFAERPEGSVSTLKIQRTQQEDSAVYLCASSPNFVWAEQYFGPGTRLTVT.

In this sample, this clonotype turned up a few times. DNA for the CDR3: TGTGCCACCGCACAGACGAGGGGGGAGCTGTTTTTT. Its translation is CATAQTRGELFF. The chain combines TRBV15 with TRBJ2-2; D gene ambiguous. The V end lost 8 bases, the J end lost 8 bases, and 12 bases lay between the germline ends. The CDR3 has 12 amino acids. Germline CDR1 reads LNHNV; CDR2 reads YYDKDF (reference sequence).

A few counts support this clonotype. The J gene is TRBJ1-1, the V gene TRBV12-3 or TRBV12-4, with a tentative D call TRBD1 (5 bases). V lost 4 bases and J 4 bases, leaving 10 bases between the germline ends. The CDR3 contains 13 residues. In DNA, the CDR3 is TGTGCCAGCAGTTGGGGCAGAACCACTGAAGCTTTCTTT. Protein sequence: CASSWGRTTEAFF.

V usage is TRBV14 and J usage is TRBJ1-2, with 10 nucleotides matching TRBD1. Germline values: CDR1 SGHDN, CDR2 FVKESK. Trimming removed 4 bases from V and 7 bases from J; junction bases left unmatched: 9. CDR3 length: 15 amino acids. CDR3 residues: CASSRRQGASLGYTF. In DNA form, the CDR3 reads TGTGCCAGCAGCCGGCGACAGGGGGCTTCCCTTGGCTACACCTTC.

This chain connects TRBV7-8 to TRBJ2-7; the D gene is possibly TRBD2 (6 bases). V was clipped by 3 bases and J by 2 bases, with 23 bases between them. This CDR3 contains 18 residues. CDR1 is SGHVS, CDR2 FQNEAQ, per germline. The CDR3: CASSLGGDRRSGPYEQYF. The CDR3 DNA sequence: TGTGCCAGCAGCTTGGGGGGAGACAGAAGGTCAGGACCCTACGAGCAGTACTTC.

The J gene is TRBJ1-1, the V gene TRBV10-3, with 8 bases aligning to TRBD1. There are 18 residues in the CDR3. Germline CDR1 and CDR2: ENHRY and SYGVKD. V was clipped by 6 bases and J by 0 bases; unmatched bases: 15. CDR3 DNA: TGTGCCATCAGCGACAGGGGCTTACACGGCATGGTGAACACTGAAGCTTTCTTT. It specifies CAISDRGLHGMVNTEAFF.

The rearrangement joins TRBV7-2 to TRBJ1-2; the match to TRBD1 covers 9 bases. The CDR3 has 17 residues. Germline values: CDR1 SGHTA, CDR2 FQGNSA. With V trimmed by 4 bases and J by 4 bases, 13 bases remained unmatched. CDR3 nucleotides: TGTGCCAGCAGCTCGATGGGACAGGGCCCATCCGGCTATGGCTACACCTTC. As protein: CASSSMGQGPSGYGYTF.